Below are 27 T cell receptor beta chains sequenced from a single sample in a study of shared clonotypes between healthy human individuals. Libraries were prepared by immunoSEQ multiplex PCR; TCRdb keeps only in-frame clonotypes and omits some of them. This table holds about 710,000 clones, 72% found once. The sample consisted of memory CD4+ T cells sorted from blood. Subset specified: CD45RA-negative fraction. These receptors all stem from a woman aged 30 to 39 in good health.

This clone was seen a few times. CDR3 nucleotide sequence: TGTGCCAGCAGTTTCGGCGGGGCCCCCGGGCAGTACTTC. This sequence encodes CASSFGGAPGQYF. V is TRBV28 and J is TRBJ2-7; the D gene is possibly TRBD2 (6 bases). V lost 3 bases to trimming and J lost 9 bases, with 15 bases between them. The CDR3 is 13 residues long. Germline V lookup: CDR1 MDHEN, CDR2 SYDVKM.

The rearrangement joins TRBV19 to TRBJ1-5; 9 nucleotides align to TRBD1. This CDR3 has 15 amino acids. The J segment lost 2 bases and the V segment lost 6 bases, leaving 5 bases of the junction unmatched. The germline gives CDR1 LNHDA, CDR2 SQIVND (reference sequence). This CDR3 reads CASRARTGGNQPQHF. As DNA, the CDR3 is TGTGCCAGTAGGGCCCGGACAGGGGGCAATCAGCCCCAGCATTTT.

The chain combines TRBV6-5 with TRBJ1-4; the D gene is possibly TRBD1 (6 bases). The CDR3 runs to 14 residues. With 5 bases removed from V and 7 bases from J, the gap between germline ends came to 14 bases. Germline CDR1 and CDR2: MNHEY and SVGAGI. In nucleotides, the CDR3 is TGTGCCAGCAGTCTTCAGGGGAGGGCTGAAAAACTGTTTTTT. Protein: CASSLQGRAEKLFF.

The chain uses TRBV27 and TRBJ2-3; 7 bases are a match to TRBD1. V was clipped by 6 bases and J by 2 bases; unmatched bases: 5. The CDR3 is 14 residues long. Germline-derived CDR1 and CDR2 are MNHEY and SMNVEV (reference sequence). The CDR3 is CASRGTAHTDTQYF. The CDR3 coding sequence is TGTGCCAGCAGAGGGACAGCCCACACAGATACGCAGTATTTT.

The genes are TRBV5-4 and TRBJ2-3; 7 bases fit TRBD1. The V segment lost 3 bases and the J segment 6 bases; nucleotides outside the gene matches: 10. The germline gives CDR1 SGHNT, CDR2 YYREEE (reference sequence). The CDR3 is 15 residues long. The chain's CDR3 is CASSWGDRVGDTQYF. For the CDR3, the DNA is TGTGCCAGCAGCTGGGGAGACAGGGTGGGGGATACGCAGTATTTT.

This clone has only a few counts. The rearrangement uses TRBV5-1 and TRBJ1-2; D gene uncertain. V lost 4 bases and J lost 5, with 21 bases in between. This CDR3 is 16 amino acids long. Germline values: CDR1 SGHRS, CDR2 YFSETQ. CDR3 bases: TGCGCCAGCAGCCGACTTGGCGCCGCGGATCAATATGGCTACACCTTC. Its translation is CASSRLGAADQYGYTF.

This clone was detected a few times. The chain links TRBV28 to TRBJ2-3; D remains ambiguous. This CDR3 spans 15 amino acids. V was cut by 4 bases and J by 2 bases, with 13 bases left in between. CDR1 is MDHEN, CDR2 SYDVKM, per germline. In DNA form, the CDR3 reads TGTGCCAGCAGTTCCACTACCGCAAACACAGATACGCAGTATTTT. Residues: CASSSTTANTDTQYF. Full variable domain (missing parts from reference TRBV28 and TRBJ2-3): DVKVTQSSRYLVKRTGEKVFLECVQDMDHENMFWYRQDPGLGLRLIYFSYDVKMKEKGDIPEGYSVSREKKERFSLILESASTNQTSMYLCASSSTTANTDTQYFGPGTRLTVL.

The chain combines TRBV5-4 with TRBJ2-1; no definite D call. There are 13 residues in the CDR3. V dropped 1 base and J dropped 5 bases, with 7 bases sitting between them. Germline CDR1 is SGHNT and CDR2 is YYREEE (reference sequence). Written as DNA, the CDR3 is TGTGCCAGCAGCTTGCAGCAGGACAATGAGCAGTTCTTC. It codes for CASSLQQDNEQFF.

The rearrangement uses TRBV4-1 and TRBJ2-3; perhaps TRBD1 as D (5 bases). Trimming shortened V by 2 bases and J by 1 base, and 13 bases separated the two germline ends. CDR1 is MGHRA, CDR2 YSYEKL, per germline. This CDR3 has 16 residues. CDR3 region: CASSQIGAVGTDTQYF. For the CDR3, the DNA is TGCGCCAGCAGCCAAATTGGGGCGGTCGGCACAGATACGCAGTATTTT.

This clone showed up just a few times. This sequence joins TRBV18 and TRBJ1-2; D is ambiguous. This CDR3 comprises 17 residues. Per the germline V gene, CDR1 is KGHSH and CDR2 is LQKENI. With 4 bases removed from V and 0 bases from J, the gap between germline ends came to 18 bases. DNA for the CDR3: TGTGCCAGCTCACAATCTACCCCCAAGGGAGCTAACTATGGCTACACCTTC. Its translation is CASSQSTPKGANYGYTF.

In regard to this clone: The same CDR3 arises from other DNA sequences in this sample as well. The chain is built from TRBV28 and TRBJ2-2, with D maybe TRBD1 (6 bases). Looked up from germline, CDR1 is MDHEN and CDR2 is SYDVKM. The V end was cut by 3 bases, the J end by 4 bases, with 9 bases between. CDR3 length equals 14 residues. CDR3 bases: TGTGCCAGCAGTTTCCGAGGGGGCACCGGGGAGCTGTTTTTT. It yields the protein CASSFRGGTGELFF.

The V and J genes are TRBV6-1 and TRBJ2-3; a weak D match, TRBD1 (6 bases). Per germline, CDR1 MNHNS and CDR2 SASEGT. V was shortened by 2 bases and J by 6 bases, with 12 bases between the two germline ends. This CDR3 spans 14 amino acids. Here the CDR3 DNA reads TGTGCCAGCAGTGAAAGACAGGCGACGGATACGCAGTATTTT. It specifies CASSERQATDTQYF.

The chain recombines TRBV27 with TRBJ2-1; no clear D. This CDR3 comprises 15 residues. Germline lookup yields CDR1 MNHEY and CDR2 SMNVEV (reference sequence). Trimming pared 4 bases from V and 6 bases from J, leaving 16 bases between. CDR3 DNA: TGTGCCAGCAGTTCTGGGTATTTTGCCCGCAATGAGCAGTTCTTC. This gives the protein CASSSGYFARNEQFF.

This clone was counted a single time. This sequence joins TRBV11-3 and TRBJ2-3; no clear D. CDR3 length: 13 residues. Germline assignment: CDR1 SGHNT and CDR2 YENEEA. V dropped 4 bases and J dropped 6 bases, with 11 bases sitting between them. The CDR3 loop reads CASSSRPRDTQYF. CDR3 nucleotide sequence: TGTGCCAGCAGCTCCCGTCCCAGGGATACGCAGTATTTT. Variable domain in full (rest from reference TRBV11-3 and TRBJ2-3): EAGVVQSPRYKIIEKKQPVAFWCNPISGHNTLYWYLQNLGQGPELLIRYENEEAVDDSQLPKDRFSAERLKGVDSTLKIQPAELGDSAVYLCASSSRPRDTQYFGPGTRLTVL.

The gene calls are TRBV9 and TRBJ2-1, with D unresolved. Between the trimmed V and J ends, which lost 0 bases and 7 bases, there was a span of 8 bases. There are 13 residues in the CDR3. The V gene's germline CDR1 is SGDLS and CDR2 YYNGEE. The CDR3 region has the DNA TGTGCCAGCAGCGTAGCTAAGGCTAATGAGCAGTTCTTC. Translation: CASSVAKANEQFF.

This clone turned up a few times. V usage is TRBV11-2 and J usage is TRBJ2-1; 13 bases match TRBD2. The CDR3 runs to 18 residues. With 0 bases clipped from V and 5 bases from J, the junction kept 7 bases outside the gene matches. Germline V lookup: CDR1 SGHAT, CDR2 FQNNGV. CDR3 residues: CASSLEGGLAGHHNEQFF. For the CDR3, the DNA is TGTGCCAGCAGCTTAGAAGGGGGACTAGCGGGGCATCACAATGAGCAGTTCTTC.

Comments on this clone: A much larger clone lies a single base off, so this may be a read error. The rearrangement joins TRBV7-2 to TRBJ2-7; D is unclear. Germline assignment: CDR1 SGHTA and CDR2 FQGNSA. V lost 1 base to trimming and J lost 0 bases, with 7 bases between them. The CDR3 consists of 14 residues. CDR3 DNA sequence: TGTGCCAGCAGCTTAGGACGGAGCTCCTACGAGCAGTACTTC. Translating it yields CASSLGRSSYEQYF.

The chain recombines TRBV15 with TRBJ1-5; 8 positions agree with TRBD1. Germline-derived CDR1 and CDR2 are LNHNV and YYDKDF (reference sequence). The V and J ends lost 5 bases and 5 bases, in that order; junction bases with no gene match: 5. This CDR3 comprises 14 residues. Here the CDR3 DNA reads TGTGCCACCAGCCCCCGACAGGGGCATCAGCCCCAGCATTTT. It encodes CATSPRQGHQPQHF.

The chain couples TRBV5-6 to TRBJ2-7; no clear D gene. Germline V gene sequence: CDR1 SGHDT, CDR2 YYEEEE. V was cut by 2 bases and J by 7 bases, with 19 bases left in between. The CDR3 sequence is 15 residues long. The CDR3 is CASSLTGLAAGEQYF. CDR3 nucleotide sequence: TGTGCCAGCAGCTTAACCGGCTTGGCGGCCGGGGAGCAGTACTTC.

A few counts support this clone. The chain employs TRBV29-1 and TRBJ1-5; D is possibly TRBD1 (5 bases). V was pared by 3 bases and J by 0 bases, with 6 bases between. The CDR3 is made up of 13 amino acids. Germline V gives CDR1 SQVTM, CDR2 ANQGSEA. The CDR3 nucleotides read TGCAGCGTTGAGACAGATAGCAATCAGCCCCAGCATTTT. This gives the protein CSVETDSNQPQHF.

The genes are TRBV7-2 and TRBJ2-7; 8 nucleotides agree with TRBD2. The CDR3 totals 16 residues. V dropped 5 bases and J dropped 0; count of bases not matched to a gene: 9. Germline V lookup: CDR1 SGHTA, CDR2 FQGNSA. Here the CDR3 DNA reads TGTGCCAGCAGCACTAAGACTAGCGCGCCCTCCTACGAGCAGTACTTC. Translating gives CASSTKTSAPSYEQYF.

This chain uses TRBV7-2 with TRBJ2-3; maybe TRBD2 (5 bases). V was clipped by 3 bases and J by 6 bases, with 10 bases between them. Germline V gene sequence: CDR1 SGHTA, CDR2 FQGNSA. The CDR3 runs 13 residues. The CDR3 DNA follows: TGTGCCAGCAGCTTCGGGGAGTCGGATACGCAGTATTTT. Its translation: CASSFGESDTQYF.

This clone was seen a handful of times. This chain links TRBV6-5 with TRBJ1-1; D remains unclear. The germline V and J ends were trimmed by 6 bases and 7 bases, with 9 bases remaining between them. The CDR3 contains 11 residues. CDR1 is MNHEY, CDR2 SVGAGI, per germline. The CDR3 here is CASSQDGEAFF. Here the CDR3 DNA reads TGTGCCAGCAGCCAGGACGGTGAAGCTTTCTTT.

The CDR3 here is CASSIGPPQETQYF. The CDR3 bases are TGTGCCAGTAGTATTGGTCCTCCCCAAGAGACCCAGTACTTC. J is TRBJ2-5 and V is TRBV19; the D is unclear. CDR1 is LNHDA and CDR2 is SQIVND in the germline V gene (reference sequence). The V end was cut by 3 bases, the J end by 1 base, with 9 bases between. The CDR3 spans 14 residues.

This rearrangement joins TRBV4-1 to TRBJ1-3; D is uncertain. This CDR3 region has 17 residues. V gave up 4 bases and J gave up 0 bases, with 16 bases separating them. Germline CDR1 reads MGHRA; CDR2 reads YSYEKL. CDR3 DNA sequence: TGCGCCAGCAGCCGCGGGTGGAGAAACCCCTCTGGAAACACCATATATTTT. Amino acid sequence: CASSRGWRNPSGNTIYF.

The genes are TRBV19 and TRBJ1-5; 7 bases are a match to TRBD1. After removal of 6 bases from V and 3 bases from J, the junction contained 5 bases not matched to a gene. CDR1 is LNHDA and CDR2 is SQIVND in the germline V gene (reference sequence). This CDR3 has 14 amino acids. CDR3 protein: CASSAGTDNQPQHF. Here the CDR3 DNA reads TGTGCCAGTAGCGCCGGGACAGACAATCAGCCCCAGCATTTT.

The gene calls are TRBV11-2 and TRBJ1-1, with 10 bases matching TRBD1. The CDR3 spans 14 residues. V was pared by 3 bases and J by 5 bases, with 3 bases of the junction left unmatched. Per germline, CDR1 SGHAT and CDR2 FQNNGV. CDR3 in amino acids: CASSFGTGETEAFF. In DNA, the CDR3 is TGTGCCAGCAGCTTTGGGACAGGGGAAACTGAAGCTTTCTTT. Full variable domain (rest looked up from reference TRBV11-2 and TRBJ1-1): EAGVAQSPRYKIIEKRQSVAFWCNPISGHATLYWYQQILGQGPKLLIQFQNNGVVDDSQLPKDRFSAERLKGVDSTLKIQPAKLEDSAVYLCASSFGTGETEAFFGQGTRLTVV.